A single sample is the source of the 20 T cell receptor beta chains below, sequenced in a study of graft-versus-host responses after intestinal transplantation. The assay was immunoSEQ multiplex PCR, and TCRdb's table has in-frame clones only and misses some. The sample contains 90,000 to 100,000 clones, roughly 83% of which appear only once. The material was PBMCs, obtained 255 days after intestinal transplant. All receptors derive from a human patient who received an intestinal transplant, so some T cells may come from the graft donor.

This chain uses TRBV18 with TRBJ1-1, with no clear D. The germline V gene has CDR1 KGHSH and CDR2 LQKENI. Trimming shortened V by 6 bases and J by 3 bases, and 11 bases separated the two germline ends. This CDR3 is built from 13 residues. Here the CDR3 DNA reads TGTGCCAGCTCCCCGGAGAGGGACACTGAAGCTTTCTTT. Amino acids: CASSPERDTEAFF.

The J gene is TRBJ1-1, the V gene TRBV5-1; D is possibly TRBD1 (5 bases). This CDR3 has 17 amino acids. Germline-derived CDR1 and CDR2 are SGHRS and YFSETQ. The germline V and J ends were trimmed by 0 bases and 0 bases, with 15 bases remaining between them. The chain's CDR3 is CASSLGRAALMNTEAFF. CDR3 nucleotide sequence: TGCGCCAGCAGCTTGGGCAGGGCGGCGTTAATGAACACTGAAGCTTTCTTT.

The genes are TRBV11-2 and TRBJ2-3; no definite D call. Germline-derived CDR1 and CDR2 are SGHAT and FQNNGV. V was shortened by 0 bases and J by 6 bases, with 7 bases between the two germline ends. The CDR3 consists of 13 residues. CDR3 loop: CASSLDRVDTQYF. CDR3 in DNA: TGTGCCAGCAGCTTAGATCGAGTGGATACGCAGTATTTT.

This chain connects TRBV10-3 to TRBJ2-7; D gene ambiguous. Germline V CDR1 and CDR2: ENHRY, SYGVKD. V was cut by 0 bases and J by 0 bases, with 6 bases left in between. The CDR3 spans 14 residues. The CDR3 nucleotides are TGTGCCATCAGTGAGTCCCGTAGCTCCTACGAGCAGTACTTC. Protein: CAISESRSSYEQYF.

V gene TRBV6-6 combines with J gene TRBJ1-2; D not resolved. Trimming took off 7 bases at V and 0 bases at J, with 12 bases between the two ends. The CDR3 loop spans 14 amino acids. Germline assignment: CDR1 MNHNY and CDR2 SVGAGI (reference sequence). In DNA form, the CDR3 reads TGTGCCAGCACCGGAATCGGGGCTAACTATGGCTACACCTTC. Protein sequence: CASTGIGANYGYTF.

The genes are TRBV9 and TRBJ2-2, with 7 bases aligning to TRBD2. The germline gives CDR1 SGDLS, CDR2 YYNGEE. V dropped 7 bases and J dropped 6; count of bases not matched to a gene: 15. CDR3 length: 16 amino acids. CDR3 sequence reads: CASGSGQGVGAGELFF. The CDR3 nucleotides are TGTGCCAGCGGTAGCGGGCAGGGTGTAGGTGCCGGGGAGCTGTTTTTT. Based on the CDR3 plus reference TRBV9 and TRBJ2-2, the full variable domain is DSGVTQTPKHLITATGQRVTLRCSPRSGDLSVYWYQQSLDQGLQFLIQYYNGEERAKGNILERFSAQQFPDLHSELNLSSLELGDSALYFCASGSGQGVGAGELFFGEGSRLTVL.

The chain combines TRBV27 with TRBJ2-7; D perhaps matches TRBD2 (6 bases). Trimming shortened V by 6 bases and J by 3 bases, and 18 bases separated the two germline ends. This CDR3 has 15 residues. In germline, CDR1 is MNHEY, CDR2 SMNVEV (reference sequence). CDR3 in amino acids: CASRTLPGDSYEQYF. DNA for the CDR3: TGTGCCAGCAGGACTCTCCCGGGAGACAGCTACGAGCAGTACTTC.

The rearrangement joins TRBV5-4 to TRBJ1-1, with D tentatively TRBD1 (5 bases). CDR3 length equals 14 residues. CDR1 and CDR2 from the germline V gene are SGHNT and YYREEE (reference sequence). The germline V and J ends were trimmed by 2 bases and 1 base, with 9 bases remaining between them. The CDR3 DNA reads as TGTGCCAGCAGCTTCCTCGGGACGAACACTGAAGCTTTCTTT. Encoded protein: CASSFLGTNTEAFF.

This clone has just one count. This sequence joins TRBV7-8 and TRBJ2-3; 10 bases map to TRBD2. Losses at the gene ends were 5 bases for V and 3 bases for J; bases not matched to a gene: 5. The length of the CDR3 is 15 residues. Germline V gives CDR1 SGHVS, CDR2 FQNEAQ. The chain's CDR3 is CASSISGGTTDTQYF. The CDR3 DNA is TGTGCCAGCAGCATTAGCGGGGGGACGACAGATACGCAGTATTTT.

The chain joins TRBV5-6 to TRBJ2-1; D unclear. CDR3 length: 14 residues. Deletions cut 3 bases from V and 0 bases from J, with 7 bases between. Germline CDR1 and CDR2: SGHDT and YYEEEE. CDR3 region: CASSSRISYNEQFF. The CDR3 DNA follows: TGTGCCAGCAGCTCTCGTATCTCCTACAATGAGCAGTTCTTC.

The chain links TRBV7-9 to TRBJ2-7, with 7 positions matching TRBD2. Looked up from germline, CDR1 is SEHNR and CDR2 is FQNEAQ (reference sequence). V shed 1 base, J shed 0 bases, and the junction held 9 bases outside the gene matches. The CDR3 is 17 amino acids. As DNA, the CDR3 is TGTGCCAGCAGCTTAGGACCCCCGGGACTACACTCCTACGAGCAGTACGTC. This translates into CASSLGPPGLHSYEQYV.

The chain couples TRBV9 to TRBJ2-3, with 7 nucleotides matching TRBD1. This CDR3 has 14 residues. The germline CDR1 and CDR2 sequences are SGDLS and YYNGEE. J lost 4 bases, V lost 1 base, and 3 bases had no gene match. Here the CDR3 reads CASSVRGRPDTQYF. CDR3 coding DNA: TGTGCCAGCAGCGTAAGGGGGCGGCCAGATACGCAGTATTTT.

The chain couples TRBV6-5 to TRBJ2-1, with 9 bases fitting TRBD1. CDR1 MNHEY and CDR2 SVGAGI come from the germline V gene. CDR3 length: 16 amino acids. After removal of 4 bases from V and 4 bases from J, the junction contained 8 bases not matched to a gene. In DNA form, the CDR3 reads TGTGCCAGCAGTTCTACCGGGACAGGGACTTACAATGAGCAGTTCTTC. Encoded protein: CASSSTGTGTYNEQFF.

The chain uses TRBV11-2 and TRBJ2-2; D gene uncertain. The V gene lost 3 bases and the J gene lost 5 bases, with 10 bases spanning the gap. This CDR3 has 14 amino acids. CDR1 and CDR2 from the germline V gene are SGHAT and FQNNGV. DNA for the CDR3: TGTGCCAGCAGCTTCTCCGATGGAACCGGGGAGCTGTTTTTT. This encodes CASSFSDGTGELFF.

The chain has TRBV11-2 and TRBJ2-5, with D perhaps assigned TRBD1 or TRBD2 (6 bases each). Looked up from germline, CDR1 is SGHAT and CDR2 is FQNNGV. V was shortened by 0 bases and J by 3 bases, with 14 bases between the two germline ends. The CDR3 runs 16 residues. CDR3: CASSLEFLRGEETQYF. The CDR3 bases are TGTGCCAGCAGCTTAGAGTTTTTGAGGGGGGAAGAGACCCAGTACTTC.

This chain connects TRBV5-1 to TRBJ2-1, with TRBD1 identical over 10 bases. Unmatched junction bases numbered 4, after V lost 0 bases and J lost 7 bases. The CDR3 covers 15 residues. Germline V gene lookup returns CDR1 SGHRS and CDR2 YFSETQ. The CDR3 reads CASSLGQGALNEQFF. The CDR3 DNA sequence: TGCGCCAGCAGCTTGGGACAGGGGGCGCTTAATGAGCAGTTCTTC.

The J gene is TRBJ2-3, the V gene TRBV28, with D possibly TRBD2 on 6 matching bases. Trimming pared 1 base from V and 3 bases from J, leaving 14 bases between. The CDR3 sequence is 16 residues long. The germline V gene has CDR1 MDHEN and CDR2 SYDVKM. The CDR3 protein is CASSLSSGDRTDTQYF. The CDR3 region has the DNA TGTGCCAGCAGTTTATCGTCGGGGGATAGAACAGATACGCAGTATTTT.

This chain links TRBV5-6 with TRBJ1-3, with D hard to call. This CDR3 has 14 amino acids. CDR1 and CDR2 (germline): SGHDT, YYEEEE. V was clipped by 6 bases and J by 8 bases, with 18 bases between them. Written as DNA, the CDR3 is TGTGCCAGCACAGCCCCCAGAAGAGAGCACACCATATATTTT. Its protein product is CASTAPRREHTIYF.

The chain joins TRBV29-1 to TRBJ2-1, with D possibly TRBD2 on 5 matching bases. The CDR3 is 13 amino acids. Germline assignment: CDR1 SQVTM and CDR2 ANQGSEA. Trimming shortened V by 6 bases and J by 6 bases, and 15 bases separated the two germline ends. CDR3 bases: TGCAGCGTCGCTAGCCTCCTCTCCAATGAGCAGTTCTTC. Translated: CSVASLLSNEQFF.

The chain carries TRBV6-1 and TRBJ1-4; D is ambiguous. Germline CDR1 and CDR2: MNHNS and SASEGT. This CDR3 spans 14 amino acids. Trimming shortened V by 7 bases and J by 0 bases, and 9 bases separated the two germline ends. CDR3 sequence (DNA): TGTGCCAGCACCGGGCCAGCAACTAATGAAAAACTGTTTTTT. This sequence encodes CASTGPATNEKLFF.